This paragraph reports one TCR beta chain. The antigen is not known. These data belong to a study of CD8 T cells in ankylosing spondylitis. General study findings and limits: Reportedly, significant enrichment of disease-linked clones occurred in matched ankylosing spondylitis synovial fluid. Disease-linked clones proved CD8+ and comparatively uncommon in peripheral blood. A TCR beta motif made of 7 to 9 highly homologous variants seemed typical of ankylosing spondylitis blood. Some motif variants were previously reported in reactive arthritis synovial fluid and blood.

As the method for making TCR beta libraries, quantitative 5'-RACE with molecular barcodes was used. TCRdb processed the 5' RACE reads anew with MiXCR; each CDR3 protein has one entry. The sample has fewer than 500,000 distinct CDR3 sequences, approximately 26% seen once. Sequencing was performed on blood, either unsorted or a sorted T cell fraction (not recorded which). This clonotype was sampled from a male donor with ankylosing spondylitis.

As DNA, the CDR3 is TGTGCCAGCAGCTCACTAGCGGGATTCTACAATGAGCAGTTCTTC. Amino acid sequence: CASSSLAGFYNEQFF. The V and J genes are TRBV11-3 and TRBJ2-1; 10 positions match TRBD2. Germline V lookup: CDR1 SGHNT, CDR2 YENEEA. CDR3 length equals 15 residues. With 4 bases clipped from V and 3 bases from J, the junction kept 3 bases outside the gene matches.